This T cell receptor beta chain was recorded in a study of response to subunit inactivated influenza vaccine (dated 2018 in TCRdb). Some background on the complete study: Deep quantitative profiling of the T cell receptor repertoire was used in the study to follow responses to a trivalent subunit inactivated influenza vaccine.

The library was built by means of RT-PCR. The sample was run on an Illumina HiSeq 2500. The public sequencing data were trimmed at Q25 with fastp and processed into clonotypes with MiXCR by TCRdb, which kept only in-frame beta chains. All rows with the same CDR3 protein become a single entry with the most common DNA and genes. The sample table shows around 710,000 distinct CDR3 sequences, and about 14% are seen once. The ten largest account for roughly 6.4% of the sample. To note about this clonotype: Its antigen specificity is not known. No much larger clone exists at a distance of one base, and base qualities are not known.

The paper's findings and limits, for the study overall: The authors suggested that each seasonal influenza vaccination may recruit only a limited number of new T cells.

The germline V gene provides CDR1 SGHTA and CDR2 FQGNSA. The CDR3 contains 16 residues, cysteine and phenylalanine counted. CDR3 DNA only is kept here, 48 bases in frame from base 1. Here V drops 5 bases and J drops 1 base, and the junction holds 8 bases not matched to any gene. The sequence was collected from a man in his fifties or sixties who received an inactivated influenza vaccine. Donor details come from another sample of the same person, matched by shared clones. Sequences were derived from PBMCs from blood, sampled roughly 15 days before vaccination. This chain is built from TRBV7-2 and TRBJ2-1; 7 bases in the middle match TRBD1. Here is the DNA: TGTGCCAGCAGCCCTCTCGGGACAGCATCCTACAATGAGCAGTTCTTC. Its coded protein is CASSPLGTASYNEQFF. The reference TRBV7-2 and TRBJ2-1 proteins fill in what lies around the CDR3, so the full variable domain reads GAGVSQSPSNKVTEKGKDVELRCDPISGHTALYWYRQSLGQGLEFLIYFQGNSAPDKSGLPSDRFSAERTGGSVSTLTIQRTQQEDSAVYLCASSPLGTASYNEQFFGPGTRLTVL.